This record concerns one TCR beta chain sequence. Germline CDR1 is MDHEN and CDR2 is SYDVKM. V lost 3 bases and J lost 5, with 17 bases in between. The CDR3 totals 16 residues. This specimen belongs to a study of blood T cell repertoires in COVID-19. Whole-study context: Sources were T cells, B-cell-depleted T cells, or PBMCs; the material itself was cDNA or gDNA.

Repertoires were generated with immunoSEQ multiplex PCR, while TCRdb's copy carries only in-frame clones and drops some. The table includes roughly 330,000 clones, more than 70% detected once. Donors were grouped by their self-reported clinical history. Recovered Cohort 3 donors showed two negative PCRs, clearance, or symptom resolution. V is TRBV28 and J is TRBJ1-5; weak D call: TRBD1 (5 bases). This sequence originates from a woman aged 25 to 39 who had recovered from COVID-19. The sample consisted of PBMCs or T cells enriched from blood (not recorded which). The CDR3 region is CASSLSGDRGYQPQHF. CDR3 sequence (DNA): TGTGCCAGCAGTTTGAGTGGAGACAGAGGTTATCAGCCCCAGCATTTT. The full variable domain, rest sourced from reference TRBV28 and TRBJ1-5, is DVKVTQSSRYLVKRTGEKVFLECVQDMDHENMFWYRQDPGLGLRLIYFSYDVKMKEKGDIPEGYSVSREKKERFSLILESASTNQTSMYLCASSLSGDRGYQPQHFGDGTRLSIL.